These T cell receptor beta chains were read from a single sample in a study of Tregs in tolerant kidney transplant recipients. The protocol was immunoSEQ multiplex PCR, while the TCRdb copy is restricted to in-frame clones and leaves out a portion. The data contain over 50,000 clones, more than 70% of them singletons. Sequencing input: CD4+ T cells from blood. These receptors all stem from a human donor in good health. CDR3s include the opening cysteine and the closing phenylalanine or tryptophan. The order of the fields is D gene, CDR3 length, V gene, clone size, J gene, CDR3 DNA, CDR3 protein. A D gene is named only where the DNA matches it firmly. Clone size is not always given. Where it is, it says once, few, many or a class for expanded clones.

>TRBD1|16|TRBV7-9|.|TRBJ1-2
TGTGCCAGCAGCGGATACCGGGACAGTTCTAACTATGGCTACACCTTC
CASSGYRDSSNYGYTF
>TRBD2|15|TRBV5-4|.|TRBJ2-2
TGTGCCAGCAGCTGGGGGACTAGCGGCACCGGGGAGCTGTTTTTT
CASSWGTSGTGELFF
>TRBD1|15|TRBV7-6|.|TRBJ1-5
TGTGCCAGCAGCCCTGGGGACAGGGGGAATCAGCCCCAGCATTTT
CASSPGDRGNQPQHF
>TRBD1|17|TRBV19|.|TRBJ2-2
TGTGCCAGTAGTATCCCAACACAGGGGGGACACACCGGGGAGCTGTTTTTT
CASSIPTQGGHTGELFF
>.|11|TRBV6-5|.|TRBJ1-1
TGTGCCAGCAGTACGTACCTTGAAGCTTTCTTT
CASSTYLEAFF
>TRBD2|15|TRBV30|.|TRBJ2-1
TGTGCCTGGAGTGTACTGAGCGGGAGTTACAATGAGCAGTTCTTC
CAWSVLSGSYNEQFF
>.|14|TRBV29-1|.|TRBJ2-2
TGCAGCGTCGCCGGGCCTAGTAGGTGGGGGGAGCTGTTTTTT
CSVAGPSRWGELFF
>.|15|TRBV28|.|TRBJ2-7
TGTGCCAGCAGCACTAATACCCTAGTCCTCTACGAGCAGTACTTC
CASSTNTLVLYEQYF
>.|17|TRBV18|few|TRBJ2-2
TGTGCCAGCTCACCAAGTCCGGCAGGCCCGAACACCGGGGAGCTGTTTTTT
CASSPSPAGPNTGELFF
>.|14|TRBV7-2|.|TRBJ1-5
TGTGCCAGCAGCTTACAGGCCGGAGATCAGCCCCAGCATTTT
CASSLQAGDQPQHF
>.|14|TRBV28|.|TRBJ2-5
TGTGCCAGCAGTGGTTTCGGTAGTTGGGAGACCCAGTACTTC
CASSGFGSWETQYF
>.|14|TRBV27|.|TRBJ2-5
TGTGCCAGCAGTTTGTCGAGGACCAAAGAGACCCAGTACTTC
CASSLSRTKETQYF
>.|14|TRBV19|once|TRBJ2-7
TGTGCCAGTAGTCCCTCGGGGTTGTGGAACGAGCAGTACTTC
CASSPSGLWNEQYF
>TRBD1|14|TRBV7-9|.|TRBJ1-1
TGTGCCAGCAGCTTAAGACAGGGGGACACTGAAGCTTTCTTT
CASSLRQGDTEAFF
>.|18|TRBV5-8|.|TRBJ1-2
TGTGCCAGCAGCCACGGGGCGAGGGGGTCCCTCCCTAACTATGGCTACACCTTC
CASSHGARGSLPNYGYTF
>TRBD1|15|TRBV19|.|TRBJ1-1
TGTGCCAGTACCCCCTCAGGGGGCATCGGCACTGAAGCTTTCTTT
CASTPSGGIGTEAFF
>TRBD1|15|TRBV11-2|.|TRBJ1-1
TGTGCCAGCAGCTCGAGGAGGGGGCTGAACACTGAAGCTTTCTTT
CASSSRRGLNTEAFF
>.|13|TRBV5-4|.|TRBJ2-1
TGTGCCAGCAGCCCCCCCTCGGGCAATGAGCAGTTCTTC
CASSPPSGNEQFF
>TRBD1|15|TRBV5-1|once|TRBJ1-5
TGCGCCAGCAGCTTGGGGGACAGGGCTGATCAGCCCCAGCATTTT
CASSLGDRADQPQHF
>.|13|TRBV5-4|.|TRBJ2-1
TGTGCCAGCAGACCGGACCACCTCAATGAGCAGTTCTTC
CASRPDHLNEQFF
>.|13|TRBV30|.|TRBJ1-1
TGTGCCTGGAGTCTCGGGCCTCGGGGGAAAGCTTTCTTT
CAWSLGPRGKAFF
>.|15|TRBV11-2|.|TRBJ1-6
TGTGCCAGCAGCTCCTTAAGCTCCTATAATTCACCCCTCCACTTT
CASSSLSSYNSPLHF
>TRBD1|17|TRBV4-3|.|TRBJ1-5
TGCGCCAGCAGCCAAGGGACAGGGGACACCCAATATCAGCCCCAGCATTTT
CASSQGTGDTQYQPQHF
>.|11|TRBV5-1|once|TRBJ2-7
TGCGCCAGCAGCTTGGCCGGGGAGCAGTACTTC
CASSLAGEQYF
>.|13|TRBV29-1|.|TRBJ2-7
TGCAGCGTTGGAGTGGCAGGTCGCTACGAGCAGTACTTC
CSVGVAGRYEQYF
>TRBD2|14|TRBV2|few|TRBJ2-1
TGTGCCAGCAGTTTTAGCGGGCTGTACAATGAGCAGTTCTTC
CASSFSGLYNEQFF
>.|17|TRBV21-1|.|TRBJ1-5
TGTGCCAGCAGCTCCCCCGGGACAGGGGACTTCAATCAGCCCCAGCATTTT
CASSSPGTGDFNQPQHF
>.|11|TRBV29-1|.|TRBJ2-3
TGCAGCGTTGATATCTCGGATACGCAGTATTTT
CSVDISDTQYF
>.|12|TRBV5-1|.|TRBJ2-1
TGCGCCAGCAATGGGGAAAACAATGAGCAGTTCTTC
CASNGENNEQFF
>.|13|TRBV6-1|.|TRBJ1-1
TGTGCCAGCAGGAAGGTCTTGAACACTGAAGCTTTCTTT
CASRKVLNTEAFF
>.|15|TRBV4-1|.|TRBJ2-4
TGCGCCAGCAGCCAAGATCAGGGTCGGGGGAACATTCAGTACTTC
CASSQDQGRGNIQYF
>.|16|TRBV15|.|TRBJ2-5
TGTGCCACCAGCACCCTTAGCGCTTGGGGGCAAGAGACCCAGTACTTC
CATSTLSAWGQETQYF
>TRBD2|15|TRBV25-1|.|TRBJ2-3
TGTGCCAGCAGTGAAGGACTAGCGGGGGGGGATACGCAGTATTTT
CASSEGLAGGDTQYF
>.|9|TRBV12-5|.|TRBJ2-5
TGTGCTAGCGGGGAGACCCAGTACTTC
CASGETQYF
>.|13|TRBV30|few|TRBJ2-1
TGTGCCTGGAGTCGGGACTCTTACAATGAGCAGTTCTTC
CAWSRDSYNEQFF
>TRBD2|16|TRBV29-1|.|TRBJ2-1
TGCAGCGTTGAAGGAAGGGTTCGGCGGGGGGTCAGTGAGCAGTTCTTC
CSVEGRVRRGVSEQFF
>.|15|TRBV6-5|.|TRBJ2-4
TGTGCCAGCAGCCCCCCGGGGCTAGTCAAAAACATTCAGTACTTC
CASSPPGLVKNIQYF
>.|11|TRBV4-2|few|TRBJ1-3
TGTGCCAGCAGCCCGGGAAACACCATATATTTT
CASSPGNTIYF
>.|14|TRBV6-6|.|TRBJ2-3
TGTGCCAGCAGTTACCCTCCCCAGACAGATACGCAGTATTTT
CASSYPPQTDTQYF
>.|13|TRBV7-6|.|TRBJ2-7
TGTGCCAGCAGCTTAGCCCGAGGGTACGAGCAGTACTTC
CASSLARGYEQYF